This TCR beta chain stems from a study of Graves' ophthalmopathy and Graves' hyperthyroidism. The sample holds a few counts of this clonotype. The antigen is undetermined. Germline-derived CDR1 and CDR2 are SNHLY and FYNNEI. The length of the CDR3 is 13 residues. V trimming: 6 bases; J trimming: 2 bases; junction bases outside the gene matches: 3. RNA served as the template for amplifying TCR beta CDR3 regions. The first-round RT-PCR employed HTBI primers together with the Qiagen OneStep RT-PCR kit. A multiplex PCR was then performed as the second round. TCRdb re-derived calls from the multiplex PCR reads in MiXCR, one entry per CDR3 protein. The sample has 260,000 or so distinct CDR3 sequences, around 50% seen once. With a duration under 3 months, ophthalmopathy in the donors showed moderate-to-severe activity, CAS ≥3 and NOSPECS ≥4. Fresh peripheral blood, 8.5 to 10 ml, was the PBMC source. Regarding the study as a whole: Cross-validated, the 13-signature model showed 87.88%/81.08% sensitivity/specificity, and 80%/75% in the test set.

Sequencing used peripheral blood. The clonotype was recovered from an adult man with Graves' ophthalmopathy. This chain uses TRBV2 with TRBJ1-2; 7 bases align to TRBD1. The CDR3: CASRLTGNYGYTF. In DNA form, the CDR3 reads TGTGCCAGCAGACTGACAGGGAACTATGGCTACACCTTC. Using reference TRBV2 and TRBJ1-2 for the parts outside the CDR3, the full variable domain is EPEVTQTPSHQVTQMGQEVILRCVPISNHLYFYWYRQILGQKVEFLVSFYNNEISEKSEIFDDQFSVERPDGSNFTLKIRSTKLEDSAMYFCASRLTGNYGYTFGSGTRLTVV.